The 11 T cell receptor beta chains listed next were all sequenced from one sample in a study of OX40 agonist ivuxolimab in advanced cancers. The data were produced by immunoSEQ multiplex PCR, yet TCRdb's version contains in-frame clones alone and is incomplete. The sample consists of tens of thousands of clones, 88% of them appearing once. The input for sequencing was CD4+ or CD8+ T cells sorted from blood, taken in a trial of the OX40 agonist ivuxolimab. Receptors were obtained from an adult with an advanced solid tumor such as melanoma, head and neck, liver or kidney cancer.

This chain joins TRBV29-1 and TRBJ2-7; 10 positions agree with TRBD1. In germline, CDR1 is SQVTM, CDR2 ANQGSEA. The length of the CDR3 is 14 residues. Losses at the gene ends were 4 bases for V and 0 bases for J; bases not matched to a gene: 3. The CDR3 DNA sequence: TGCAGCGTTGGTGGGACAGGGGCCTCCTACGAGCAGTACTTC. Translating it yields CSVGGTGASYEQYF.

This clone was counted once. This chain uses TRBV14 with TRBJ2-7; TRBD1 matches at 12 bases. J was trimmed by 3 bases and V by 3 bases; bases with no gene match: 3. This CDR3 region has 15 residues. Germline V gene data show CDR1 as SGHDN and CDR2 as FVKESK. CDR3 nucleotides: TGTGCCAGCAGCCAGGGACAGGGGGCCGGCTACGAGCAGTACTTC. Residues: CASSQGQGAGYEQYF.

The chain couples TRBV6-6 to TRBJ2-7; the D is unclear. The CDR3 is 15 amino acids. The germline gives CDR1 MNHNY, CDR2 SVGAGI (reference sequence). V was pared by 0 bases and J by 1 base, with 10 bases between. Here the CDR3 DNA reads TGTGCCAGCAGTTACTCGAAGGACGGATCCTACGAGCAGTACTTC. Translation: CASSYSKDGSYEQYF.

This chain uses TRBV2 with TRBJ1-5, with a weak D call TRBD1 (5 bases). V was trimmed by 3 bases and J by 5 bases, leaving 11 bases between them. The CDR3 has 14 residues. Germline V lookup: CDR1 SNHLY, CDR2 FYNNEI. The CDR3 nucleotides read TGTGCCAGCAGTGATCGGCAGGGAGATCAGCCCCAGCATTTT. Translated: CASSDRQGDQPQHF.

The rearrangement links TRBV7-8 to TRBJ2-2; possible D gene TRBD1, 5 bases. Trimming took off 5 bases at V and 0 bases at J, with 7 bases between the two ends. This CDR3 comprises 14 residues. Germline CDR1 SGHVS, CDR2 FQNEAQ. The CDR3 region is CASSRQTNTGELFF. In DNA form, the CDR3 reads TGTGCCAGCAGCCGACAGACGAACACCGGGGAGCTGTTTTTT.

This chain links TRBV15 with TRBJ1-5, with D uncertain. Trimming shortened V by 1 base and J by 10 bases, and 23 bases separated the two germline ends. The CDR3 is 17 amino acids. The germline V gene encodes CDR1 LNHNV and CDR2 YYDKDF (reference sequence). This chain's CDR3 is CATSRGNTGLPGRPQHF. CDR3 nucleotides: TGTGCCACCAGCAGAGGTAACACTGGACTGCCGGGTAGACCCCAGCATTTT.

The CDR3 is CASSPVATTEAFF. In DNA form, the CDR3 reads TGCGCCAGCAGCCCGGTCGCCACCACTGAAGCTTTCTTT. The chain couples TRBV10-2 to TRBJ1-1; no clear D gene. V lost 6 bases and J 4 bases, leaving 12 bases between the germline ends. The CDR3 contains 13 residues. The germline V gene encodes CDR1 WSHSY and CDR2 SAAADI.

The chain's CDR3 is CASSTRLARETQYF. CDR3 in DNA: TGTGCCAGCAGCACGCGACTAGCGCGGGAGACCCAGTACTTC. The chain has TRBV7-6 and TRBJ2-5, with TRBD2 matching over 8 bases. This CDR3 comprises 14 residues. Per the germline V gene, CDR1 is SGHVS and CDR2 is FNYEAQ. The V gene end was trimmed by 5 bases and the J gene end by 5 bases; junction bases not matched to a gene: 7.

The chain combines TRBV6-5 with TRBJ2-2, with 7 bases aligning to TRBD1. J was trimmed by 5 bases and V by 6 bases; bases with no gene match: 9. The germline CDR1 and CDR2 sequences are MNHEY and SVGAGI. This CDR3 comprises 15 residues. This chain's CDR3 is CASSFRDSYTGELFF. Here the CDR3 DNA reads TGTGCCAGCAGCTTCCGGGACAGTTATACCGGGGAGCTGTTTTTT.

The J gene is TRBJ1-6, the V gene TRBV5-1; 10 bases are a match to TRBD1. The ends lost 1 base at V and 7 bases at J; junction bases unmatched: 5. Looked up from germline, CDR1 is SGHRS and CDR2 is YFSETQ. The CDR3 has 16 residues. CDR3 coding DNA: TGCGCCAGCAGCTTGTCAGGGACAGGGGCGAATTCACCCCTCCACTTT. This gives the protein CASSLSGTGANSPLHF.

This chain uses TRBV7-9 with TRBJ1-6; possible D gene TRBD1, 6 bases. The V gene lost 7 bases and the J gene lost 4 bases, with 11 bases spanning the gap. The CDR3 runs to 14 residues. Germline values: CDR1 SEHNR, CDR2 FQNEAQ (reference sequence). In nucleotides, the CDR3 is TGTGCCAGCATAGGGGGGGCGTATAATTCACCCCTCCACTTT. This translates into CASIGGAYNSPLHF.